Presented here are 15 T cell receptor beta chains from one specimen sequenced in a study of T-cell memory formation after mild COVID-19. TCRdb re-called the 5' RACE reads through MiXCR, storing one row per CDR3 protein. The sample has about 300,000 distinct CDR3 sequences, approximately 19% seen once. Sequenced sample: PBMCs or a T cell subset sorted from them (not recorded which). These receptors all stem from a man aged 18 to 29 who had mild COVID-19 (a few samples of this study predate the infection). Cell type and time point are not known.

This chain uses TRBV6-5 with TRBJ2-7; D is perhaps TRBD1 (5 bases). Germline V lookup: CDR1 MNHEY, CDR2 SVGAGI. Trimming left V 7 bases short and J 3 bases short, with 13 bases between. The CDR3 sequence is 13 residues long. The CDR3 spells CASMVGANYEQYF. For the CDR3, the DNA is TGTGCCAGCATGGTAGGGGCTAACTACGAGCAGTACTTC.

The chain employs TRBV5-8 and TRBJ1-3, with TRBD1 identical over 8 bases. The V gene's germline CDR1 is SGHTS and CDR2 YDEGEE. The CDR3 sequence is 16 residues long. V gave up 4 bases and J gave up 8 bases; unmatched junction bases: 14. The CDR3: CASSQGTGSQGDTIYF. In nucleotides, the CDR3 is TGTGCCAGCAGCCAGGGGACAGGTTCGCAAGGGGACACCATATATTTT.

The chain employs TRBV10-3 and TRBJ1-5; D not resolved. V was pared by 2 bases and J by 6 bases, with 8 bases between. The CDR3 consists of 13 residues. Germline assignment: CDR1 ENHRY and CDR2 SYGVKD. The CDR3 bases are TGTGCCATCAGTGAGGGAAGGGTTCAGCCCCAGCATTTT. It is translated as CAISEGRVQPQHF.

In its sample, this clonotype was seen a few times. V usage is TRBV11-2 and J usage is TRBJ2-3; 7 bases are a match to TRBD2. The germline V gene has CDR1 SGHAT and CDR2 FQNNGV. Trimming cost V 3 bases and J 8 bases; bases outside gene matches: 5. This CDR3 is built from 13 residues. CDR3 protein: CASSFTWGGTQYF. The CDR3 DNA follows: TGTGCCAGCAGCTTTACCTGGGGGGGTACGCAGTATTTT.

In this sample, this clonotype turned up a few times. This chain uses TRBV4-2 with TRBJ2-3; TRBD2 matches 10 bases. V dropped 5 bases and J dropped 4; count of bases not matched to a gene: 9. Germline lookup yields CDR1 LGHNA and CDR2 YNFKEQ. This CDR3 region has 16 residues. As DNA, the CDR3 is TGTGCCAGCAGCGTCCGAGCGGGGGGGCGGGCAGATACGCAGTATTTT. This sequence encodes CASSVRAGGRADTQYF.

This chain connects TRBV5-1 to TRBJ2-5, with D tentatively TRBD2 (5 bases). V lost 6 bases and J 2 bases, leaving 17 bases between the germline ends. Germline CDR1 is SGHRS and CDR2 is YFSETQ. The CDR3 runs to 15 residues. The CDR3 spells CASTSPEARQETQYF. The CDR3 region has the DNA TGCGCCAGCACCTCCCCGGAGGCCAGACAAGAGACCCAGTACTTC.

The rearrangement joins TRBV7-2 to TRBJ1-1, with D unresolved. The V gene lost 5 bases and the J gene lost 4 bases, with 14 bases spanning the gap. Per germline, CDR1 SGHTA and CDR2 FQGNSA. CDR3 length equals 14 residues. The CDR3 bases are TGTGCCAGCAGCCCCCTGAGGGCCGGCACTGAAGCTTTCTTT. It translates to CASSPLRAGTEAFF.

The V call is TRBV7-9, the J call TRBJ2-4; D is ambiguous. V was clipped by 1 base and J by 0 bases, with 10 bases between them. Germline values: CDR1 SEHNR, CDR2 FQNEAQ (reference sequence). There are 16 residues in the CDR3. CDR3 in DNA: TGTGCCAGCAGCTTAGTGACGTTACTAGCCAAAAACATTCAGTACTTC. This sequence encodes CASSLVTLLAKNIQYF.

This chain joins TRBV11-2 and TRBJ1-6; 8 positions agree with TRBD1. V dropped 3 bases and J dropped 12; count of bases not matched to a gene: 7. The germline V gene has CDR1 SGHAT and CDR2 FQNNGV. CDR3 size: 14 residues. The chain's CDR3 is CASSFDRGRGPLHF. The CDR3, as DNA: TGTGCCAGCAGCTTCGACAGGGGCAGGGGACCCCTCCACTTT.

The chain uses TRBV7-2 and TRBJ2-2, with D maybe TRBD1 (6 bases). The germline V gene encodes CDR1 SGHTA and CDR2 FQGNSA. CDR3 length: 14 residues. V was trimmed by 4 bases and J by 5 bases, leaving 11 bases between them. The CDR3 sequence is CASSSGVLTGELFF. CDR3 bases: TGTGCCAGCAGCTCAGGGGTCTTGACCGGGGAGCTGTTTTTT.

This clonotype came up many times. The chain couples TRBV5-1 to TRBJ2-2, with D hard to call. Trimming shortened V by 5 bases and J by 5 bases, and 10 bases separated the two germline ends. Germline V gene data show CDR1 as SGHRS and CDR2 as YFSETQ. This CDR3 is 13 amino acids long. The CDR3: CASRPIGTGELFF. Written as DNA, the CDR3 is TGCGCCAGCAGGCCTATAGGGACCGGGGAGCTGTTTTTT.

In its sample, this clonotype was seen a few times. The chain combines TRBV20-1 with TRBJ1-5, with a tentative D call TRBD1 (6 bases). Germline loops: CDR1 DFQATT, CDR2 SNEGSKA (reference sequence). V lost 7 bases and J 3 bases, leaving 10 bases between the germline ends. There are 12 residues in the CDR3. CDR3 sequence (DNA): TGCAGTGTTCGGGACAACAATCAGCCCCAGCATTTT. Amino acids: CSVRDNNQPQHF.

J is TRBJ2-2 and V is TRBV7-2; 10 bases align to TRBD1. The germline V gene has CDR1 SGHTA and CDR2 FQGNSA. The CDR3 has 15 amino acids. V gave up 3 bases and J gave up 3 bases; unmatched junction bases: 1. The CDR3 DNA sequence: TGTGCCAGCAGCTTCGGACAGGGGGACACCGGGGAGCTGTTTTTT. It is translated as CASSFGQGDTGELFF. Filled out from reference TRBV7-2 and TRBJ2-2, the complete variable domain reads GAGVSQSPSNKVTEKGKDVELRCDPISGHTALYWYRQSLGQGLEFLIYFQGNSAPDKSGLPSDRFSAERTGGSVSTLTIQRTQQEDSAVYLCASSFGQGDTGELFFGEGSRLTVL.

The chain couples TRBV21-1 to TRBJ2-7; TRBD2, the D gene given by the table, was not confirmed from the DNA. TRBV21-1 is recorded as a pseudogene. The CDR3 loop spans 14 amino acids. CDR3 amino acids: CASIPASETYEQYV. In DNA, the CDR3 is TGTGCCAGCATCCCGGCTAGCGAGACCTACGAGCAGTACGTC.

There are a few counts of this clonotype. V is TRBV20-1 and J is TRBJ1-2; a weak D match, TRBD1 (5 bases). Per germline, CDR1 DFQATT and CDR2 SNEGSKA (reference sequence). Trimming took off 5 bases at V and 2 bases at J, with 18 bases between the two ends. There are 15 residues in the CDR3. CDR3 DNA: TGCAGTGCTCCAGGGATCGGCAGGTTCAACTATGGCTACACCTTC. This codes for CSAPGIGRFNYGYTF.